Sequencing of this T cell receptor (beta chain) was carried out in a study of T cell responses to AZD1222 COVID-19 vaccine. The study, taken as a whole, reports: The study identified only five or six AZD1222 recipients as seropositive at baseline. A reported finding is that nearly half of spike-specific TCRs target unmutated variant regions.

TCRdb keeps only in-frame clones here, not all; method: immunoSEQ multiplex PCR. The table has approximately 100,000 clones, roughly 89% seen once. The V segment lost 3 bases and the J segment 1 base; nucleotides outside the gene matches: 8. Germline CDR1 reads DFQATT; CDR2 reads SNEGSKA (reference sequence). The CDR3 runs 15 residues. Regarding this clone: Its antigen is unknown.

The rearrangement joins TRBV20-1 to TRBJ2-5; 7 nucleotides align to TRBD2. This sequence originates from an adult in good health. This material consisted of peripheral blood, taken on day 0 of AZD1222 vaccination. The DNA for the CDR3 is TGCAGTGCTAGTCTGCTAGCGGCGACCCAAGAGACCCAGTACTTC. It codes for CSASLLAATQETQYF.